This T cell receptor beta chain is drawn from a study of Graves' ophthalmopathy and Graves' hyperthyroidism. Background on the study: Ahead of any treatment, peripheral blood was obtained at the initial diagnosis. Study-wide results and limits: Most thyroid clonotypes expanded beyond 0.001 frequency were also found in blood.

Researchers took RNA transcripts and amplified TCR beta CDR3 regions from them. The library came from an HTBI-primed first-round RT-PCR and a second-round multiplex PCR. TCRdb re-called the multiplex PCR reads through MiXCR, storing one row per CDR3 protein. The sample includes around 400,000 distinct CDR3 sequences, around 16% seen only once; the top ten take roughly 1.5%. The ends were cut back, 5 bases at V and 3 bases at J, with 8 bases in the middle. The CDR3 length is 13 residues. Germline V lookup: CDR1 MNHEY, CDR2 SVGEGT. In regard to this clonotype: Its cognate antigen is unknown.

This receptor was identified in a young woman with Graves' ophthalmopathy. The chain employs TRBV6-2 or TRBV6-3 and TRBJ1-5; D gene ambiguous. Sequencing was performed on peripheral blood. The CDR3 loop reads CASSPQINQPQHF. In nucleotides, the CDR3 is TGTGCCAGCAGTCCACAGATCAATCAGCCCCAGCATTTT.